These 21 T cell receptor beta chains were sequenced from one sample in a study of response to subunit inactivated influenza vaccine (dated by TCRdb to the late 2010s). Library generation was performed with RT-PCR. Sequencing was performed on an Illumina HiSeq 2500. TCRdb ran its own pipeline on the public reads, namely fastp trimming at Q25 and MiXCR clone calling, and kept in-frame beta chains. Identical CDR3 protein sequences are pooled into one entry, listed with their most common genes and DNA. The table for this sample lists 450,000 to 550,000 distinct CDR3 sequences; roughly 25% of them were counted only once. The top ten hold over 1.5% of the sample. The starting material was CD4+ T cells sorted from PBMCs, obtained approximately 5 days after vaccination. The receptors originated from a man aged 50 or older who received an inactivated influenza vaccine. Donor details come from another sample of the same person, matched by shared clones.

The table lists this clonotype with a few counts. The genes are TRBV24-1 and TRBJ2-3; D perhaps matches TRBD2 (5 bases). V was cut by 3 bases and J by 0 bases, with 12 bases left in between. Germline V gene lookup returns CDR1 KGHDR and CDR2 SFDVKD. The CDR3 covers 16 residues. In nucleotides, the CDR3 is TGTGCCACCAGTGATCCGAGGGCGAGTAGCACAGATACGCAGTATTTT. Its protein is CATSDPRASSTDTQYF.

This clonotype showed up many times. V is TRBV29-1 and J is TRBJ2-7, with a tentative D call TRBD2 (5 bases). Germline lookup yields CDR1 SQVTM and CDR2 ANQGSEA. This CDR3 region has 11 residues. V lost 6 bases, J lost 2 bases, and 8 bases lay in between. DNA of the CDR3: TGCAGCGTGAGAGGGACCTACGAGCAGTACTTC. Protein: CSVRGTYEQYF.

The J gene is TRBJ2-7, the V gene TRBV9; 8 positions match TRBD2. The CDR3 is 14 residues long. The germline V gene has CDR1 SGDLS and CDR2 YYNGEE. Trimming cost V 1 base and J 4 bases; bases outside gene matches: 4. This chain's CDR3 is CASSVTREGYEQYF. The DNA of the CDR3 is TGTGCCAGCAGCGTAACACGGGAGGGATACGAGCAGTACTTC.

This clonotype was picked up a small number of times. The chain has TRBV5-4 and TRBJ2-5; TRBD2 agrees at 7 bases. Per the germline V gene, CDR1 is SGHNT and CDR2 is YYREEE (reference sequence). The CDR3 is made up of 16 amino acids. J gave up 1 base and V 0 bases, and 6 bases lay outside the gene matches. CDR3 sequence (DNA): TGTGCCAGCAGCTTGGTGGGCGGGGGAATCCAAGAGACCCAGTACTTC. It specifies CASSLVGGGIQETQYF. Complete variable domain (other parts from reference TRBV5-4 and TRBJ2-5): ETGVTQSPTHLIKTRGQQVTLRCSSQSGHNTVSWYQQALGQGPQFIFQYYREEENGRGNFPPRFSGLQFPNYSSELNVNALELDDSALYLCASSLVGGGIQETQYFGPGTRLLVL.

The rearrangement links TRBV14 to TRBJ2-7; no clear D gene. The CDR3 covers 14 residues. CDR1 and CDR2 from the germline V gene are SGHDN and FVKESK. The V and J ends lost 4 bases and 0 bases respectively, with 10 bases between them. The CDR3 spells CASSPAQISYEQYF. The DNA of the CDR3 is TGTGCCAGCAGCCCCGCACAGATCTCCTACGAGCAGTACTTC.

The V call is TRBV5-4, the J call TRBJ1-5; D gene uncertain. This CDR3 has 13 amino acids. Trimming took off 4 bases at V and 4 bases at J, with 9 bases between the two ends. Germline lookup yields CDR1 SGHNT and CDR2 YYREEE (reference sequence). The CDR3 sequence is CASSSDQNQPQHF. CDR3 coding DNA: TGTGCCAGCAGCAGCGATCAGAATCAGCCCCAGCATTTT.

Points on this clonotype: This clone may be a read error of a much larger clone one base away. This sequence joins TRBV12-3 or TRBV12-4 and TRBJ2-5; D unresolved. The J call may be wrong; the DNA end is better matched by TRBJ2-1. The CDR3 has 13 residues. The CDR3 loop is CASSFVSSETQFF. In DNA, the CDR3 is TGTGCCAGCAGTTTTGTCAGCTCGGAGACCCAGTTCTTC.

The V gene is TRBV10-3, the J gene TRBJ2-3; D remains unclear. Germline V lookup: CDR1 ENHRY, CDR2 SYGVKD. The CDR3 is 13 residues long. The V end was cut by 7 bases, the J end by 0 bases, with 8 bases between. As DNA, the CDR3 is TGTGCCATCAACCAGCGAAGCACAGATACGCAGTATTTT. Protein product: CAINQRSTDTQYF.

As to this clonotype: Its ends do not fully match the called genes, so a read error is possible. V and J are TRBV10-2 and TRBJ2-7; TRBD1 or TRBD2 may be the D gene (5 bases each). Germline CDR1 WSHSY, CDR2 SAAADI. The CDR3 is made up of 16 amino acids. CDR3 in amino acids: CASSESYRSSGGDQTF. The CDR3 coding sequence is TGCGCCAGCAGTGAGTCTTATCGGTCTAGTGGGGGTGATCAAACGTTC.

The chain uses TRBV6-6 and TRBJ2-7; the D is unclear. Looked up from germline, CDR1 is MNHNY and CDR2 is SVGAGI (reference sequence). This CDR3 region has 13 residues. V lost 5 bases to trimming and J lost 6 bases, with 14 bases between them. The CDR3 loop is CASSLPPSAEQYF. CDR3 bases: TGTGCCAGCAGTCTCCCTCCGAGTGCCGAGCAGTACTTC.

The chain has TRBV12-3 or TRBV12-4 and TRBJ2-7, with a tentative D call TRBD1 (6 bases). CDR3 size: 13 residues. V lost 5 bases, J lost 4 bases, and 12 bases lay in between. This CDR3 reads CASSGNRVYEQYF. CDR3 nucleotides: TGTGCCAGCAGTGGAAACAGGGTATACGAGCAGTACTTC.

In its sample, this clonotype was seen many times. The junction departs from the called germline gene at one end, perhaps through a read error. V gene TRBV29-1 combines with J gene TRBJ1-2; 10 nucleotides align to TRBD1. Germline V lookup: CDR1 SQVTM, CDR2 ANQGSEA. The CDR3 totals 11 residues. The CDR3 loop reads CSVNPGTGAPF. DNA for the CDR3: TGCAGCGTTAACCCCGGGACAGGGGCTCCCTTC.

This clonotype was counted only a few times. V usage is TRBV5-6 and J usage is TRBJ1-1, with D perhaps matching TRBD1 (6 bases). CDR3 length: 15 residues. Germline assignment: CDR1 SGHDT and CDR2 YYEEEE. Trimming shortened V by 4 bases and J by 11 bases, and 24 bases separated the two germline ends. CDR3 residues: CASSLGRGALGMAFF. The CDR3 DNA reads as TGTGCCAGCAGCCTGGGTCGGGGGGCATTAGGTATGGCTTTCTTT.

This rearrangement joins TRBV15 to TRBJ2-7, with D perhaps TRBD1 (6 bases). Trimming took off 3 bases at V and 3 bases at J, with 9 bases between the two ends. The CDR3 has 13 amino acids. In germline, CDR1 is LNHNV, CDR2 YYDKDF (reference sequence). The CDR3 protein is CATSRGHNYEQYF. In DNA form, the CDR3 reads TGTGCCACCAGCAGGGGACACAACTACGAGCAGTACTTC.

The chain combines TRBV20-1 with TRBJ1-1; 7 bases map to TRBD1. Germline V gene lookup returns CDR1 DFQATT and CDR2 SNEGSKA (reference sequence). The CDR3 totals 14 residues. Trimming at V came to 5 bases and at J to 2 bases, leaving 8 bases not matched to a gene. Here the CDR3 DNA reads TGCAGTGCTCGTAAAACAGGGGTCAACACTGAAGCTTTCTTT. It is translated as CSARKTGVNTEAFF.

The chain carries TRBV7-2 and TRBJ2-1; D is unresolved. The CDR3 extends over 17 amino acids. The germline V and J ends were trimmed by 3 bases and 0 bases, with 15 bases remaining between them. The germline CDR1 and CDR2 sequences are SGHTA and FQGNSA. CDR3 sequence: CASSLFRVTYSYNEQFF. Written as DNA, the CDR3 is TGTGCCAGCAGCTTGTTTAGAGTGACCTACTCCTACAATGAGCAGTTCTTC.

V is TRBV12-3 or TRBV12-4 and J is TRBJ1-4; no firm D call. Trimming stripped 3 bases from V and 8 bases from J, with 7 bases between. The CDR3 has 12 amino acids. CDR3 sequence (DNA): TGTGCCAGCAGTTTTATAAGCGAAAAACTGTTTTTT. It codes for CASSFISEKLFF.

This rearrangement joins TRBV28 to TRBJ1-5, with D unclear. V shed 5 bases and J shed 4 bases, with 21 bases lying between them. The germline V gene encodes CDR1 MDHEN and CDR2 SYDVKM. CDR3 size: 17 residues. The DNA for the CDR3 is TGTGCCAGCAGTCTCCCCCACAGTACTGGCTTTAATCAGCCCCAGCATTTT. Its protein is CASSLPHSTGFNQPQHF. Full variable domain (missing parts from reference TRBV28 and TRBJ1-5): DVKVTQSSRYLVKRTGEKVFLECVQDMDHENMFWYRQDPGLGLRLIYFSYDVKMKEKGDIPEGYSVSREKKERFSLILESASTNQTSMYLCASSLPHSTGFNQPQHFGDGTRLSIL.

The sample holds many counts of this clonotype. This chain joins TRBV29-1 and TRBJ2-1; D is ambiguous. The CDR3 runs 13 residues. V lost 3 bases to trimming and J lost 3 bases, with 9 bases between them. Germline V lookup: CDR1 SQVTM, CDR2 ANQGSEA. The CDR3 DNA reads as TGCAGCGTTGAGCTCCTGGTCTACAATGAGCAGTTCTTC. It encodes CSVELLVYNEQFF.

This clonotype was found a few times. V is TRBV27 and J is TRBJ2-6; TRBD1 or TRBD2 may be the D gene (5 bases each). The CDR3 totals 15 residues. The germline CDR1 and CDR2 sequences are MNHEY and SMNVEV (reference sequence). V lost 6 bases, J lost 1 base, and 10 bases lay in between. As DNA, the CDR3 is TGTGCCAGCAGGGGACCTGGGTCTGGGGCCAACGTCCTGACTTTC. It encodes CASRGPGSGANVLTF.

This clonotype appeared a few times. This chain links TRBV20-1 with TRBJ1-1; 7 nucleotides match TRBD1. Germline loops: CDR1 DFQATT, CDR2 SNEGSKA (reference sequence). Trimming took 5 bases from V and 1 from J; bases not matched to a gene: 10. This CDR3 region has 15 residues. This CDR3 is CSAPSQGQTNTEAFF. The CDR3 bases are TGCAGTGCTCCCTCCCAGGGACAGACGAACACTGAAGCTTTCTTT.